Below are 3 T cell receptor beta chains sequenced from a single sample in a study of blood T cell repertoires in COVID-19. Only in-frame clones appear in the TCRdb table, and some are missing; sequencing was by immunoSEQ multiplex PCR. The sample yields 90,000 to 120,000 clones, about 87% seen once. The sequenced sample consisted of peripheral blood. The source of these receptors is a man aged 45 to 65 with active or convalescent COVID-19.

V and J are TRBV28 and TRBJ2-2; 10 bases are a match to TRBD1. Per germline, CDR1 MDHEN and CDR2 SYDVKM. This CDR3 comprises 16 residues. The junction had 10 bases not matched to a gene; V was cut back by 2 bases and J by 10 bases. The CDR3 region has the DNA TGTGCCAGCAGTTTAGGGACAGGGGTTCATGTCGCGGAGCTGTTTTTT. Its protein is CASSLGTGVHVAELFF.

The chain combines TRBV6-2 or TRBV6-3 with TRBJ1-2; D possibly corresponds to TRBD1 (5 bases). The V end lost 4 bases, the J end lost 7 bases, and 13 bases lay between the germline ends. Looked up from germline, CDR1 is MNHEY and CDR2 is SVGEGT. The CDR3 is 13 amino acids. CDR3 coding DNA: TGTGCCAGCAGTTCGCGGGACGGATTTGGCTACACCTTC. Protein product: CASSSRDGFGYTF.

CDR3 nucleotides: TGTGCCATCAGTGAGTCGGCGGGAGGGGGGACCGGGGAGCTGTTTTTT. This translates into CAISESAGGGTGELFF. V is TRBV10-3 and J is TRBJ2-2, with 9 bases fitting TRBD2. V dropped 0 bases and J dropped 5; count of bases not matched to a gene: 4. Germline lookup yields CDR1 ENHRY and CDR2 SYGVKD. This CDR3 has 16 amino acids.